This T cell receptor (beta chain) came from a study of blood T cells in healthy people across ages. Overall study results and limits: Measured against age, TCR beta diversity per million T cells decreased in a roughly linear manner.

Caucasian, healthy and from Russia, the donors were aged between 6 and 90. This clonotype was observed a handful of times. The target antigen is unknown. Using a J-beta primer mix together with a sample-barcoded 5' primer, a second PCR was run for roughly 6 to 11 cycles. TCRdb passed the 5' RACE reads through MiXCR, listing each CDR3 protein once. The sample contains over 950,000 distinct CDR3 sequences, roughly two fifths of which appear only once. CDR1 and CDR2 (germline): DFQATT, SNEGSKA (reference sequence). The CDR3 has 14 amino acids. Germline trimming cut 3 bases from V and 4 bases from J; bases unmatched to any gene: 5.

Specimen: blood. V and J are TRBV20-1 and TRBJ1-1; 10 positions match TRBD1. The TCR originated in a man aged 18 to 29 in good health. Here the CDR3 DNA reads TGCAGTGCTAGTTGGGGACAGGGGTTCACTGAAGCTTTCTTT. It yields the protein CSASWGQGFTEAFF.